This T cell receptor beta chain was captured by sequencing in a study of cytomegalovirus exposure and HLA in healthy donors. Germline CDR1 reads KGHSH; CDR2 reads LQKENI. V lost 5 bases to trimming and J lost 6 bases, with 16 bases between them. This CDR3 contains 14 residues. Study outcomes and limitations: One variant, a missense change in DCLRE1C, was linked in a later analysis to TCR beta V- and J-gene trimming.

Both 60 Vbeta primers and 13 Jbeta primers went into the PCR. Data came from immunoSEQ multiplex PCR; TCRdb stores just in-frame clones and leaves some out. Of 150,000 or so clones in the sample, nearly 80% were seen once. To note about this clone: Its antigen is unidentified.

The sequence came from a male donor in good health and CMV-seronegative. The sequenced material came from PBMCs. The V gene is TRBV18, the J gene TRBJ1-2; tentative D call: TRBD1 (6 bases). The DNA for the CDR3 is TGTGCCAGCTCAAATTCAGGGGCCCTTGATGGCTACACCTTC. It yields the protein CASSNSGALDGYTF.